Each of the 27 T cell receptor beta chains below was sequenced from the same sample in a study of T cells in Graves' hyperthyroidism and ophthalmopathy. RNA transcripts provided the source from which TCR beta CDR3 regions were amplified. Carried out on the TCR CDR3, a first-round RT-PCR used the HTBI primer set. TCRdb reprocessed the multiplex PCR reads via MiXCR and lists one record per CDR3 protein. The sample lists about 740,000 distinct CDR3 sequences; approximately 14% were seen once. Sequencing was done on a sample of blood. The receptors come from a woman between 18 and 29 years old with Graves' hyperthyroidism.

CDR3: CASSAGGWYGYTF. The CDR3 DNA reads as TGTGCCAGCAGCGCAGGGGGCTGGTATGGCTACACCTTC. This chain links TRBV12-3 or TRBV12-4 with TRBJ1-2; TRBD1 matches 8 bases. CDR3 length: 13 residues. V shed 6 bases, J shed 5 bases, and the junction held 5 bases outside the gene matches.

In its sample, this clonotype was seen many times. The rearrangement links TRBV27 to TRBJ2-7; maybe TRBD1 (5 bases). The germline CDR1 and CDR2 sequences are MNHEY and SMNVEV (reference sequence). The CDR3 is 13 residues long. Trimming cost V 3 bases and J 4 bases, with 10 bases left between them. This CDR3 is CASSFLGAYEQYF. In DNA form, the CDR3 reads TGTGCCAGCAGTTTCCTAGGGGCATACGAGCAGTACTTC.

This clonotype has a count of ten or more. The chain has TRBV27 and TRBJ2-3, with D possibly TRBD2 on 5 matching bases. The CDR3 is 16 residues long. Trimming shortened V by 0 bases and J by 5 bases, and 15 bases separated the two germline ends. Per the germline V gene, CDR1 is MNHEY and CDR2 is SMNVEV (reference sequence). CDR3: CASSLSGVAWIDTQYF. The CDR3 bases are TGTGCCAGCAGTTTATCGGGAGTAGCGTGGATAGATACGCAGTATTTT.

The chain links TRBV7-2 to TRBJ1-4; 7 nucleotides align to TRBD1. The ends lost 4 bases at V and 6 bases at J; junction bases unmatched: 8. The CDR3 is made up of 15 amino acids. Germline values: CDR1 SGHTA, CDR2 FQGNSA. The CDR3 DNA follows: TGTGCCAGCAGCTCAAACGACAGGGTTTATGAAAAACTGTTTTTT. It encodes CASSSNDRVYEKLFF.

This clonotype has ten or more counts. The chain couples TRBV11-2 to TRBJ2-5; D ambiguous. Trimming shortened V by 1 base and J by 7 bases, and 13 bases separated the two germline ends. CDR3 length: 14 residues. Per germline, CDR1 SGHAT and CDR2 FQNNGV. The CDR3 reads CASSLVVEYGTQYF. The CDR3 DNA sequence: TGTGCCAGCAGCTTAGTAGTGGAATACGGGACCCAGTACTTC.

This clonotype occurred once. The rearrangement links TRBV10-3 to TRBJ2-7; 8 positions match TRBD1. Germline V gives CDR1 ENHRY, CDR2 SYGVKD. This CDR3 is built from 15 residues. J gave up 1 base and V 9 bases, and 11 bases lay outside the gene matches. CDR3 nucleotides: TGTGCCATTCTACCAACCGGGACAGGTTCCTACGAGCAGTACTTC. Residues: CAILPTGTGSYEQYF.

This clonotype occurred many times. The chain carries TRBV3-1 and TRBJ1-5; no clear D. Deletions cut 3 bases from V and 3 bases from J, with 9 bases between. The germline V gene has CDR1 LGHDT and CDR2 YNNKEL (reference sequence). The CDR3 covers 14 residues. The CDR3 loop is CASSHGLINQPQHF. The CDR3 nucleotides read TGTGCCAGCAGCCACGGGCTAATCAATCAGCCCCAGCATTTT.

This clonotype was observed a handful of times. V gene TRBV9 combines with J gene TRBJ2-2; D is unclear. V gave up 4 bases and J gave up 5 bases, with 21 bases separating them. The CDR3 is made up of 17 amino acids. Germline CDR1 is SGDLS and CDR2 is YYNGEE. The CDR3 region is CASSIQTSQVRTGELFF. The CDR3 DNA reads as TGTGCCAGCAGCATTCAAACCTCACAAGTGAGAACCGGGGAGCTGTTTTTT.

The rearrangement joins TRBV24-1 to TRBJ2-1, with 8 nucleotides matching TRBD2. Looked up from germline, CDR1 is KGHDR and CDR2 is SFDVKD. This CDR3 contains 16 residues. Trimming took 6 bases from V and 2 from J; bases not matched to a gene: 8. The chain's CDR3 is CATSPGTRGPYNEQFF. Here the CDR3 DNA reads TGTGCCACCAGTCCCGGGACTAGGGGACCCTACAATGAGCAGTTCTTC.

This clonotype was seen only a few times. Compared with germline, one end of the junction differs, possibly owing to a read error. V usage is TRBV3-1 and J usage is TRBJ2-3; TRBD2 agrees at 10 bases. The CDR3 sequence is 17 residues long. CDR1 and CDR2 from the germline V gene are LGHDT and YNNKEL (reference sequence). The DNA of the CDR3 is TGTGCCGGCAGCCAAGACCGACTAGCGGGTGGTTGGGATACGCAGTATTTT. Protein product: CAGSQDRLAGGWDTQYF.

This clonotype was counted at least ten times. This rearrangement joins TRBV12-3 or TRBV12-4 to TRBJ2-1; perhaps TRBD2 as D (6 bases). The V gene lost 6 bases and the J gene lost 9 bases, with 27 bases spanning the gap. This CDR3 has 17 amino acids. Here the CDR3 DNA reads TGTGCCAGCAGCCCTGTTACGGCGGGATCAGGGTCGGGTGAGCAGTTCTTC. Protein sequence: CASSPVTAGSGSGEQFF.

The chain links TRBV4-3 to TRBJ1-4; TRBD1 is a possible D gene (6 bases). The CDR3 is 14 amino acids. CDR1 is LGHNA and CDR2 is YSLEER in the germline V gene. Trimming shortened V by 4 bases and J by 8 bases, and 14 bases separated the two germline ends. This chain's CDR3 is CASSPVGQGEKLFF. The CDR3 DNA reads TGCGCCAGCAGCCCTGTGGGACAAGGGGAAAAACTGTTTTTT.

This rearrangement joins TRBV4-1 to TRBJ2-3; D unclear. The CDR3 sequence is 16 residues long. Trimming took off 4 bases at V and 2 bases at J, with 16 bases between the two ends. Germline CDR1 and CDR2: MGHRA and YSYEKL. CDR3 protein: CASSPRPIILTDTQYF. DNA for the CDR3: TGCGCCAGCAGCCCCCGACCCATCATACTCACAGATACGCAGTATTTT.

As concerns this clonotype: A much larger clonotype is one base distant, so this may be a read error. This rearrangement joins TRBV11-1 to TRBJ2-1; D uncertain. This CDR3 contains 14 residues. CDR1 and CDR2 (germline): SGHAT, FQDESV (reference sequence). CDR3 residues: CTSSLANSYNEQFF. The DNA of the CDR3 is TGTACCAGCAGCTTGGCCAACTCCTACAATGAGCAGTTCTTC. The whole variable domain, remainder taken from reference TRBV11-1 and TRBJ2-1, is EAEVAQSPRYKITEKSQAVAFWCDPISGHATLYWYRQILGQGPELLVQFQDESVVDDSQLPKDRFSAERLKGVDSTLKIQPAELGDSAMYLCTSSLANSYNEQFFGPGTRLTVL.

This clonotype was seen at least ten times. The chain uses TRBV20-1 and TRBJ2-5; D remains ambiguous. Looked up from germline, CDR1 is DFQATT and CDR2 is SNEGSKA (reference sequence). CDR3 length equals 14 residues. V lost 5 bases and J 1 base, leaving 14 bases between the germline ends. Here the CDR3 reads CSAPDLYLQETQYF. CDR3 bases: TGCAGTGCTCCCGATCTCTATCTCCAAGAGACCCAGTACTTC.

This clonotype was picked up a small number of times. The chain couples TRBV7-9 to TRBJ2-2; D unresolved. Germline V gene data show CDR1 as SEHNR and CDR2 as FQNEAQ (reference sequence). Trimming stripped 6 bases from V and 0 bases from J, with 14 bases between. This CDR3 comprises 16 residues. The CDR3 reads CASRYYSYSNTGELFF. CDR3 coding DNA: TGTGCCAGCAGGTACTACAGTTATTCGAACACCGGGGAGCTGTTTTTT. Supplemented by reference TRBV7-9 and TRBJ2-2, the full variable domain reads DTGVSQNPRHKITKRGQNVTFRCDPISEHNRLYWYRQTLGQGPEFLTYFQNEAQLEKSRLLSDRFSAERPKGSFSTLEIQRTEQGDSAMYLCASRYYSYSNTGELFFGEGSRLTVL.

This clonotype was picked up many times. V usage is TRBV27 and J usage is TRBJ2-1, with D possibly matching TRBD2 (7 bases). The CDR3 sequence is 17 residues long. V was cut by 5 bases and J by 9 bases, with 26 bases left in between. Germline CDR1 is MNHEY and CDR2 is SMNVEV (reference sequence). CDR3 in DNA: TGTGCCAGCAGTCCACGGGGTGGGGGGAGGGCCAGGGGTGAGCAGTTCTTC. It codes for CASSPRGGGRARGEQFF.

This clonotype was found a few times. The chain has TRBV3-1 and TRBJ1-1; 8 nucleotides line up with TRBD1. The CDR3 spans 15 residues. The V gene end was trimmed by 3 bases and the J gene end by 5 bases; junction bases not matched to a gene: 8. Per the germline V gene, CDR1 is LGHDT and CDR2 is YNNKEL (reference sequence). The CDR3 loop is CASSQGYTGGTEAFF. The CDR3 DNA reads TGTGCCAGCAGCCAGGGGTATACAGGGGGGACTGAAGCTTTCTTT. The full variable domain, with the rest looked up from reference TRBV3-1 and TRBJ1-1, is DTAVSQTPKYLVTQMGNDKSIKCEQNLGHDTMYWYKQDSKKFLKIMFSYNNKELIINETVPNRFSPKSPDKAHLNLHINSLELGDSAVYFCASSQGYTGGTEAFFGQGTRLTVV.

Ten or more counts support this clonotype. The V call is TRBV11-3, the J call TRBJ1-2; 9 nucleotides line up with TRBD1. Losses at the gene ends were 5 bases for V and 8 bases for J; bases not matched to a gene: 12. This CDR3 comprises 15 residues. The germline gives CDR1 SGHNT, CDR2 YENEEA. CDR3 DNA sequence: TGTGCCAGCAGCCCATTAAGGACAGGGGTGAAAGGCTACACCTTC. Residues: CASSPLRTGVKGYTF. Combining the CDR3 with reference TRBV11-3 and TRBJ1-2 gives the whole variable domain EAGVVQSPRYKIIEKKQPVAFWCNPISGHNTLYWYLQNLGQGPELLIRYENEEAVDDSQLPKDRFSAERLKGVDSTLKIQPAELGDSAVYLCASSPLRTGVKGYTFGSGTRLTVV.

This sequence joins TRBV7-9 and TRBJ1-1; no clear D gene. CDR1 and CDR2 (germline): SEHNR, FQNEAQ (reference sequence). The CDR3 consists of 15 residues. Trimming took 1 base from V and 6 from J, leaving 15 bases between them. As DNA, the CDR3 is TGTGCCAGCAGCTTAGAGTCGCGGGTATTGTCTGAAGCTTTCTTT. Protein sequence: CASSLESRVLSEAFF.

In DNA form, the CDR3 reads TGTGCCAGCAGTGACTTGGGACTCCACACAGATACGCAGTATTTT. Its translation is CASSDLGLHTDTQYF. The chain joins TRBV25-1 to TRBJ2-3; possible D gene TRBD2, 6 bases. The germline CDR1 and CDR2 sequences are MGHDK and SYGVNS. The CDR3 length is 15 residues. The V end was cut by 3 bases, the J end by 2 bases, with 12 bases between.

The chain combines TRBV9 with TRBJ2-1; 10 bases agree with TRBD1. Germline CDR1 and CDR2: SGDLS and YYNGEE. This CDR3 is 15 amino acids long. Losses at the gene ends were 4 bases for V and 8 bases for J; bases not matched to a gene: 9. CDR3 coding DNA: TGTGCCAGCAGCAGCCCGGGACAGGGGTTTGATGAGCAGTTCTTC. It specifies CASSSPGQGFDEQFF.

V gene TRBV19 combines with J gene TRBJ2-7; TRBD2 matches at 9 bases. Germline CDR1 reads LNHDA; CDR2 reads SQIVND (reference sequence). The CDR3 covers 16 residues. Trimming at V came to 3 bases and at J to 3 bases, leaving 9 bases not matched to a gene. CDR3 residues: CASSIGLGTSRYEQYF. The DNA for the CDR3 is TGTGCCAGTAGTATTGGCCTGGGGACTAGCCGCTACGAGCAGTACTTC.

This clonotype was seen only once. The rearrangement uses TRBV29-1 and TRBJ1-2; 9 bases are a match to TRBD1. In germline, CDR1 is SQVTM, CDR2 ANQGSEA. The V gene end was trimmed by 3 bases and the J gene end by 3 bases; junction bases not matched to a gene: 2. The CDR3 contains 13 residues. Written as DNA, the CDR3 is TGCAGCGTTGATGGGGACAGGGACTATGGCTACACCTTC. Its protein product is CSVDGDRDYGYTF.

This clonotype was recorded a few times. The chain has TRBV7-6 and TRBJ1-5; no definite D call. In germline, CDR1 is SGHVS, CDR2 FNYEAQ. There are 16 residues in the CDR3. Trimming took 1 base from V and 3 from J, leaving 13 bases between them. The CDR3 DNA follows: TGTGCCAGCAGCTTAGGAAGTGGCAGTTACAATCAGCCCCAGCATTTT. Its protein product is CASSLGSGSYNQPQHF.

This clonotype was detected a few times. The chain carries TRBV29-1 and TRBJ2-1; D might be TRBD2 (6 bases). The germline V and J ends were trimmed by 7 bases and 0 bases, with 13 bases remaining between them. The CDR3 is 14 amino acids. Germline lookup yields CDR1 SQVTM and CDR2 ANQGSEA. The CDR3 DNA sequence: TGCAGCGCAGGTGGGGGGACCTCCTACAATGAGCAGTTCTTC. The encoded protein is CSAGGGTSYNEQFF.

V usage is TRBV20-1 and J usage is TRBJ1-1; no clear D gene. Germline V gives CDR1 DFQATT, CDR2 SNEGSKA (reference sequence). The CDR3 runs 10 residues. CDR3 sequence (DNA): TGCAAGGCCGCTTCGGATAGAGCTTTCTTT. Translating gives CKAASDRAFF.